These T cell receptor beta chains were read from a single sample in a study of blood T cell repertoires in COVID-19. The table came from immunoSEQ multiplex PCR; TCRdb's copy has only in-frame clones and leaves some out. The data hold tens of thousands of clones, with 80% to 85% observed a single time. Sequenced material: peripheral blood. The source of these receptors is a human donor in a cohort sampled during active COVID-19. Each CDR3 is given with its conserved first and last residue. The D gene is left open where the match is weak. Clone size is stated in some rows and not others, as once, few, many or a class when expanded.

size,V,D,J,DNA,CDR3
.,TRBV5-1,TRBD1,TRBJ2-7,TGCGCCAGCAGCATGGAGACAGGGGGCCTCGAGCAGTACTTC,CASSMETGGLEQYF
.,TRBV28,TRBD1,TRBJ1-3,TGTGCCAGCAGTTTTAGGGGGCCTGGAAACACCATATATTTT,CASSFRGPGNTIYF
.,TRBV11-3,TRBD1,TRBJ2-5,TGTGCCAGCAGCTCACCGGGACAGGAAGAGACCCAGTACTTC,CASSSPGQEETQYF
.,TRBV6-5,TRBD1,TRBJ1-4,TGTGCCAGCAGTTCTCGACAGGGGGCGAAGTGGGAAAAACTGTTTTTT,CASSSRQGAKWEKLFF
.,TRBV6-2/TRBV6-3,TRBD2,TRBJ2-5,TGTGCCAGCAGCTCTGGACTAGCGGGGTCCTTTAGAGAGACCCAGTACTTC,CASSSGLAGSFRETQYF
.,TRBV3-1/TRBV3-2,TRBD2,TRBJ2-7,TGTGCCAGCAGCCCCCGGGGGGCCTACGAGCAGTACTTC,CASSPRGAYEQYF
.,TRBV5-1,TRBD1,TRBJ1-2,TGCGCCAGCAGCTCACGGACAGGGGGCGCGGGAGGCTACACCTTC,CASSSRTGGAGGYTF
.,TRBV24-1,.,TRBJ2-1,TGTGCCACCAGTGAGAGGACAGGACTACTCTCCTACAATGAGCAGTTCTTC,CATSERTGLLSYNEQFF
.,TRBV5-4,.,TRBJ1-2,TGTGCCAGCAGCCAAGTACAGGGTTCTAACTATGGCTACACCTTC,CASSQVQGSNYGYTF
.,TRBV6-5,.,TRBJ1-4,TGTGCCAGCAGCTATAATACACAGGGAGTGGAAAAACTGTTTTTT,CASSYNTQGVEKLFF
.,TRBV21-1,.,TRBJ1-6,TGTGCCAGCAGCAAAGCACTCCCCGGAGGAGACTATAATTCACCCCTCCACTTT,CASSKALPGGDYNSPLHF
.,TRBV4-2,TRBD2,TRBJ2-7,TGTGCCAGCAGCCCCCCCGGGGCTAGCGGGGGGACAAGCTCCTACGAGCAGTACTTC,CASSPPGASGGTSSYEQYF
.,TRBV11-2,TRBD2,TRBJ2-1,TGTGCCAGCAGTCCTACCCCGGGACTAGCGATTGAGCAGTTCTTC,CASSPTPGLAIEQFF
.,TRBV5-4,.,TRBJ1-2,TGTGCCAGCAGCTCGGAGGGATACTATGGCTACACCTTC,CASSSEGYYGYTF
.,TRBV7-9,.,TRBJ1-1,TGTGCCAGCAGCTCGGCGCCAGGAAAGAACACTGAAGCTTTCTTT,CASSSAPGKNTEAFF
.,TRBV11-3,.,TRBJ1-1,TGTGCCAGCAGCTTAGATGGCAGGGTTGCCACTGAAGCTTTCTTT,CASSLDGRVATEAFF
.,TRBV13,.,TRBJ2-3,TGTGCCAGCAGCTTACGTATCATTCTAGGGGCGGATACGCAGTATTTT,CASSLRIILGADTQYF
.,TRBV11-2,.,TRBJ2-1,TGTGCCAGCAGCCTCCGGTTAGGAGGGTTATCGGATGAGCAGTTCTTC,CASSLRLGGLSDEQFF
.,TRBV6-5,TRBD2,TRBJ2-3,TGTGCCATCAGACTAGCCCTGAGCACAGATACGCAGTATTTT,CAIRLALSTDTQYF
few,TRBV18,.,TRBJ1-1,TGTGCCAGCTCACCAGGGGCTGGGGCTGAAGCTTTCTTT,CASSPGAGAEAFF
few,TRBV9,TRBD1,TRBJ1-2,TGTGCCAGCAGCTCAGGGGGGTCTGGCTACACCTTC,CASSSGGSGYTF
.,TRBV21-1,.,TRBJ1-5,TGTGCCAGCAGCAGATCAGGGACACAACTATATAGCAATCAGCCCCAGCATTTT,CASSRSGTQLYSNQPQHF
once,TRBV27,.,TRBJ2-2,TGTGCCAGCAGCGGCCGACTCGGGGGTGGGTCCGGGGAGCTGTTTTTT,CASSGRLGGGSGELFF
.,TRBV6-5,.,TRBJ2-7,TGTGCCAGCAAGGCCAGGGGCTACTACGAGCAGTACTTC,CASKARGYYEQYF
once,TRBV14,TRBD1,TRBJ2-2,TGTGCCAGCAGCCAAGGTGGCAGGGGGCTCACCGGGGAGCTGTTTTTT,CASSQGGRGLTGELFF
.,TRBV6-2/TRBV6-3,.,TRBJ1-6,TGTGCCAGCAGTTACCGGAGCTCCTATAATTCACCCCTCCACTTT,CASSYRSSYNSPLHF
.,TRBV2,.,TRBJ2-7,TGTGCCAGCCGCAATCCAGGAGGCAGATACGAGCAGTACTTC,CASRNPGGRYEQYF
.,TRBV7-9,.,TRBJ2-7,TGTGCCAGCAGCTTAGTAAGCGAGGGAGACTACGAGCAGTACTTC,CASSLVSEGDYEQYF
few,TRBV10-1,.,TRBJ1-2,TGCGCCAGCAGTGACCCCATCGAGGTACTCGGCTACACCTTC,CASSDPIEVLGYTF
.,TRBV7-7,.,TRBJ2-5,TGTGCTAGCAGCCCAGGGGTTTCGCGGTGGGGTGAGGAGACCCAGTACTTC,CASSPGVSRWGEETQYF
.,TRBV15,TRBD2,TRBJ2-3,TGTGCCACCAGCAGAGATTCTTGGGGCGGGAGGACAGATACGCAGTATTTT,CATSRDSWGGRTDTQYF
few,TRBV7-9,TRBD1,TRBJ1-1,TGTGCCAGCAGCTTGTACCAGGGGGGGAACACTGAAGCTTTCTTT,CASSLYQGGNTEAFF
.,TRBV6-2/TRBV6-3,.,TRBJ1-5,TGTGCCAGCAGTTACCGACGGAGTAGCAATCAGCCCCAGCATTTT,CASSYRRSSNQPQHF
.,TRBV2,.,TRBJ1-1,TGTGCCAGCAGTGATTCCAGACACAACACTGAAGCTTTCTTT,CASSDSRHNTEAFF
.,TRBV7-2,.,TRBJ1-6,TGTGCCAGCAGCTCCCAGGGGAAAAGGGGTTCACCCCTCCACTTT,CASSSQGKRGSPLHF
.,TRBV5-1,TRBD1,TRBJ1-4,TGCGCCAGCAGCAGGGGACAGGGGGGATATAATGAAAAACTGTTTTTT,CASSRGQGGYNEKLFF
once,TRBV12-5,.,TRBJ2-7,TGTGCTAGTGGTTTGGCCCTAACCGACCAGAAAACCGGGACAACTAACTACGAGCAGTACTTC,CASGLALTDQKTGTTNYEQYF
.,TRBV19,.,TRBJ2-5,TGTGCCAGTAGGGGGCCGGGTAGCCAAGAGACCCAGTACTTC,CASRGPGSQETQYF
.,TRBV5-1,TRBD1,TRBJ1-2,TGCGCCAGCAGCTTGACGACAGGGATTACTAACTATGGCTACACCTTC,CASSLTTGITNYGYTF
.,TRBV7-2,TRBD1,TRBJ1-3,TGTGCCAGCAGCATGTCAGGGGGTGGTGGAAACACCATATATTTT,CASSMSGGGGNTIYF
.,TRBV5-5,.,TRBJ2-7,TGTGCCAGCAGCCCTCGGAGGGGGGGCTACGAGCAGTACTTC,CASSPRRGGYEQYF
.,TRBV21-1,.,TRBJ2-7,TGTGCCAGCAGCCACCTCAAGTGCGGGACAGGGGGCCCCTACGAGCAGTACTTC,CASSHLKCGTGGPYEQYF
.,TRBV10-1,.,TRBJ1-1,TGCGCCAGCAGTCCGCGGGGGAACACTGAAGCTTTCTTT,CASSPRGNTEAFF
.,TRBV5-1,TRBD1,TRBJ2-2,TGCGCCAGCAGCTTGGTTGGGACAGTCACCGGGGAGCTGTTTTTT,CASSLVGTVTGELFF
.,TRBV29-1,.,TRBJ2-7,TGCAGCGTTCTACGAGGGCTCTACGAGCAGTACTTC,CSVLRGLYEQYF